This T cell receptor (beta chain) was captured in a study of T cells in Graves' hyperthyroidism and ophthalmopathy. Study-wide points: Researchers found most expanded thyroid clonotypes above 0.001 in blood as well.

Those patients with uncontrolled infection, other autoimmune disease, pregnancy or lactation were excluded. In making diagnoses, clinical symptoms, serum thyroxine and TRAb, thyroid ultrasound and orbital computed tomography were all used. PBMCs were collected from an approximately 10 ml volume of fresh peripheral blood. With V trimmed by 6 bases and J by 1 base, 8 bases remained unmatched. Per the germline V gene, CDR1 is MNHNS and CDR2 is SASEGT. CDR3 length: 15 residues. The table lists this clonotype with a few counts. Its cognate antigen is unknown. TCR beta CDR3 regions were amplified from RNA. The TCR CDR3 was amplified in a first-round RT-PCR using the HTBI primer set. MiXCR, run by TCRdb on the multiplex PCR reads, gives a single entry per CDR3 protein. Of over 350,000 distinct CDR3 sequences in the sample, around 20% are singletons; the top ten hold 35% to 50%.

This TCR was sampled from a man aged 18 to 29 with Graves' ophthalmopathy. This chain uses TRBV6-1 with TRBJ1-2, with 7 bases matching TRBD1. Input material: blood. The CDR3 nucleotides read TGTGCCAGCAGACAAGGGACAGAGCTTAACTATGGCTACACCTTC. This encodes CASRQGTELNYGYTF.